This TCR beta chain was documented in a study of shared clonotypes between healthy human individuals. The investigators split CD4+ cells into a CD45RA+ naive subset and a CD45RA-negative memory subset. Deletions cut 3 bases from V and 3 bases from J, with 21 bases between. CDR3 length: 18 amino acids. CDR1 and CDR2 from the germline V gene are MGHDK and SYGVNS. The data were produced by immunoSEQ multiplex PCR, yet TCRdb's version contains in-frame clones alone and is incomplete. The table records about 2.4 million clones, around 94% of them present only once. This sequence joins TRBV25-1 and TRBJ2-1; D possibly corresponds to TRBD2 (6 bases). The source of this sequence is a young man in good health. The material sequenced was naive CD4+ T cells sorted from blood. Sample subset: CD45RA+ positively selected. CDR3 DNA sequence: TGTGCCAGCAGTGAGGAGGGCAGGGCCATGACGGGCTACAATGAGCAGTTCTTC. Protein: CASSEEGRAMTGYNEQFF.